The sequence of this TCR beta chain was determined in a study of blood T cells in healthy people across ages. Study outcomes and limitations: Per million T cells, the diversity of TCR beta decreased roughly linearly as age advanced. A greater number of naive CD4+ cells and higher diversity distinguished long-lived donors from aged donors.

Turning to this clonotype: The antigen is unknown.

Germline-derived CDR1 and CDR2 are SQVTM and ANQGSEA. Trimming took 3 bases from V and 5 from J, leaving 4 bases between them. This CDR3 is built from 10 residues. Donors were healthy Caucasian individuals from Russia aged about 6 to 90. A second roughly 6 to 12 cycle PCR used barcoded and J-beta primers. TCRdb analysed the 5' RACE reads with MiXCR anew, one entry per CDR3 protein. The data contain around 1,800,000 distinct CDR3 sequences, about two fifths of them singletons. The clonotype was recovered from a human donor in good health. This sequence joins TRBV29-1 and TRBJ1-1, with D unclear. The sequencing sample was made of blood. CDR3 nucleotides: TGCAGCGTTGATATAACTGAAGCTTTCTTT. This gives the protein CSVDITEAFF. The whole variable domain, remainder taken from reference TRBV29-1 and TRBJ1-1, is SAVISQKPSRDICQRGTSLTIQCQVDSQVTMMFWYRQQPGQSLTLIATANQGSEATYESGFVIDKFPISRPNLTFSTLTVSNMSPEDSSIYLCSVDITEAFFGQGTRLTVV.